Following are 25 T cell receptor beta chains from one sample sequenced in a study of blood T cell repertoires in COVID-19. Assay used: immunoSEQ multiplex PCR; TCRdb lists only in-frame clones, some missing. The table shows a few hundred thousand clones, with more than 75% occurring only once. Sequencing input: peripheral blood. The receptors derive from an older woman with COVID-19, enrolled during active disease.

This clone was observed a few times. J is TRBJ2-7 and V is TRBV29-1, with TRBD1 identical over 7 bases. Per the germline V gene, CDR1 is SQVTM and CDR2 is ANQGSEA. V shed 7 bases and J 2 bases; nucleotides not matched to a gene: 8. CDR3 size: 13 residues. The CDR3 DNA reads TGCAGCGCCGCCGGGACAGAGACCTACGAGCAGTACTTC. This translates into CSAAGTETYEQYF.

This clone was seen just once. The chain links TRBV6-5 to TRBJ1-2, with 9 positions matching TRBD1. The CDR3 length is 14 residues. V lost 7 bases to trimming and J lost 4 bases; unmatched junction nucleotides: 7. CDR1 is MNHEY, CDR2 SVGAGI, per germline. The CDR3 spells CASTKDRGGYGYTF. Written as DNA, the CDR3 is TGTGCCAGCACCAAAGACAGGGGGGGCTATGGCTACACCTTC.

V and J are TRBV2 and TRBJ2-5; TRBD1 matches 11 bases. CDR1 is SNHLY, CDR2 FYNNEI, per germline. CDR3 length equals 14 residues. Trimming took 6 bases from V and 4 from J; bases not matched to a gene: 4. As DNA, the CDR3 is TGTGCCAGCAGAAGGGACAGGGGGTCAGAGACCCAGTACTTC. Translation: CASRRDRGSETQYF.

The chain is built from TRBV27 and TRBJ2-2, with 9 positions matching TRBD2. CDR3 length: 14 amino acids. J was trimmed by 8 bases and V by 2 bases; bases with no gene match: 3. Germline V lookup: CDR1 MNHEY, CDR2 SMNVEV (reference sequence). The chain's CDR3 is CASSLLREGGELFF. CDR3 DNA sequence: TGTGCCAGCAGTTTACTGCGGGAGGGTGGGGAGCTGTTTTTT.

The rearrangement joins TRBV6-4 to TRBJ2-1; 8 positions match TRBD1. This CDR3 contains 14 residues. V shed 4 bases, J shed 9 bases, and the junction held 8 bases outside the gene matches. CDR1 and CDR2 from the germline V gene are MRHNA and SNTAGT. CDR3: CASSGGTGMGEQFF. The CDR3 DNA reads TGTGCCAGCAGTGGGGGGACAGGCATGGGTGAGCAGTTCTTC.

The rearrangement links TRBV6-2 or TRBV6-3 to TRBJ2-6; TRBD1 is a possible D gene (5 bases). The germline V and J ends were trimmed by 2 bases and 0 bases, with 17 bases remaining between them. Germline V lookup: CDR1 MNHEY, CDR2 SVGEGT. This CDR3 spans 19 amino acids. DNA for the CDR3: TGTGCCAGCAGTTACATTAGGAAACAGGTCGACTCTGGGGCCAACGTCCTGACTTTC. As protein: CASSYIRKQVDSGANVLTF.

J is TRBJ1-2 and V is TRBV28; TRBD1 might be the D (5 bases). The CDR3 runs to 15 residues. The V gene lost 2 bases and the J gene lost 4 bases, with 14 bases spanning the gap. Germline assignment: CDR1 MDHEN and CDR2 SYDVKM. The CDR3 loop reads CASSLAGDRAYGYTF. CDR3 DNA sequence: TGTGCCAGCAGTTTAGCGGGGGACCGGGCCTATGGCTACACCTTC.

The rearrangement links TRBV6-5 to TRBJ2-1; perhaps TRBD1 as D (5 bases). The germline gives CDR1 MNHEY, CDR2 SVGAGI. V dropped 1 base and J dropped 6 bases, with 7 bases sitting between them. The CDR3 totals 13 residues. The CDR3, as DNA: TGTGCCAGCAGTTACTGGCAGGGCAATGAGCAGTTCTTC. This codes for CASSYWQGNEQFF.

This clone appeared a single time. The chain couples TRBV28 to TRBJ2-4; the match to TRBD1 covers 7 bases. This CDR3 contains 15 residues. CDR1 is MDHEN and CDR2 is SYDVKM in the germline V gene. The junction had 11 bases not matched to a gene; V was cut back by 3 bases and J by 9 bases. The CDR3 nucleotides read TGTGCCAGCAGTTTGAACGGGCAAGGGGGCGTCATTCAGTACTTC. Its translation is CASSLNGQGGVIQYF.

This clone has only one observation. CDR3 in DNA: TGTGCCAGCAGTGAGGGGGGGAGGGATACGCAGTATTTT. Amino acid sequence: CASSEGGRDTQYF. V is TRBV2 and J is TRBJ2-3, with 7 bases matching TRBD2. Germline trimming cut 3 bases from V and 6 bases from J; bases unmatched to any gene: 3. Germline V lookup: CDR1 SNHLY, CDR2 FYNNEI. The CDR3 length is 13 residues.

J is TRBJ1-5 and V is TRBV5-5; D may be TRBD1 (6 bases). Trimming took off 2 bases at V and 1 base at J, with 10 bases between the two ends. CDR3 length: 15 amino acids. Germline lookup yields CDR1 SGHKS and CDR2 YYEKEE (reference sequence). In DNA form, the CDR3 reads TGTGCCAGCAGCTTTGAGGGGGTAAGCAATCAGCCCCAGCATTTT. Its translation: CASSFEGVSNQPQHF.

The chain couples TRBV10-3 to TRBJ2-1, with D possibly being TRBD2 (5 bases). V was pared by 3 bases and J by 4 bases, with 10 bases between. This CDR3 contains 14 residues. Germline loops: CDR1 ENHRY, CDR2 SYGVKD. The CDR3 DNA reads TGTGCCATCAGTGATTCGAGGGATTACAATGAGCAGTTCTTC. Amino acids: CAISDSRDYNEQFF.

This CDR3 reads CASSEFGTSDFESPLHF. CDR3 sequence (DNA): TGTGCCAGCAGTGAATTTGGTACGTCAGACTTTGAGTCACCCCTCCACTTT. The gene calls are TRBV6-1 and TRBJ1-6; D not resolved. CDR3 length equals 17 residues. V dropped 2 bases and J dropped 10 bases, with 21 bases sitting between them. The germline V gene encodes CDR1 MNHNS and CDR2 SASEGT.

The gene calls are TRBV5-1 and TRBJ2-5; a weak D match, TRBD2 (6 bases). The CDR3 loop spans 13 amino acids. Germline lookup yields CDR1 SGHRS and CDR2 YFSETQ. The V and J ends lost 2 bases and 5 bases respectively, with 10 bases between them. In DNA, the CDR3 is TGCGCCAGCAGCTTTGGAGGGTACGAGACCCAGTACTTC. Its translation: CASSFGGYETQYF.

The chain combines TRBV18 with TRBJ2-1; the match to TRBD2 covers 12 bases. In germline, CDR1 is KGHSH, CDR2 LQKENI. The CDR3 is 15 residues long. Trimming removed 3 bases from V and 4 bases from J; junction bases left unmatched: 1. The CDR3 DNA follows: TGTGCCAGCTCACCGACTAGCGGGGGTTACAATGAGCAGTTCTTC. Translating it yields CASSPTSGGYNEQFF.

J is TRBJ1-5 and V is TRBV7-8; maybe TRBD1 (5 bases). The CDR3 sequence is 14 residues long. The ends were cut back, 4 bases at V and 4 bases at J, with 11 bases in the middle. Germline V lookup: CDR1 SGHVS, CDR2 FQNEAQ. CDR3 amino acids: CASSSGLGNQPQHF. CDR3 in DNA: TGTGCCAGCAGCTCAGGGTTGGGGAATCAGCCCCAGCATTTT.

CDR3 region: CASSYTPPNQPQHF. DNA for the CDR3: TGTGCCAGCAGTTACACTCCCCCGAATCAGCCCCAGCATTTT. The V and J genes are TRBV6-6 and TRBJ1-5; D is ambiguous. V lost 2 bases and J 4 bases, leaving 9 bases between the germline ends. Germline V gene data show CDR1 as MNHNY and CDR2 as SVGAGI (reference sequence). CDR3 size: 14 residues.

The DNA for the CDR3 is TGTGCCAGCAGCGTAGGGCGGGAGGCCTACAATGAGCAGTTCTTC. Residues: CASSVGREAYNEQFF. The rearrangement links TRBV9 to TRBJ2-1, with 8 bases fitting TRBD2. CDR3 size: 15 residues. The germline V gene has CDR1 SGDLS and CDR2 YYNGEE. V trimming: 0 bases; J trimming: 2 bases; junction bases outside the gene matches: 1. Full variable domain (remainder filled in from reference TRBV9 and TRBJ2-1): DSGVTQTPKHLITATGQRVTLRCSPRSGDLSVYWYQQSLDQGLQFLIQYYNGEERAKGNILERFSAQQFPDLHSELNLSSLELGDSALYFCASSVGREAYNEQFFGPGTRLTVL.

This clone was recorded only once. The chain links TRBV5-4 to TRBJ2-3; possibly TRBD1 for D (5 bases). Germline V gene lookup returns CDR1 SGHNT and CDR2 YYREEE (reference sequence). The CDR3 runs 15 residues. V was shortened by 1 base and J by 2 bases, with 11 bases between the two germline ends. CDR3 nucleotides: TGTGCCAGCAGCTTGACAGGAGCTTACACAGATACGCAGTATTTT. Encoded protein: CASSLTGAYTDTQYF.

This clone turned up a few times. At one end, the junction sequence differs from germline, possibly due to a read error. The V and J genes are TRBV2 and TRBJ1-6; possible D gene TRBD1, 6 bases. This CDR3 region has 12 residues. Per the germline V gene, CDR1 is SNHLY and CDR2 is FYNNEI. CDR3 bases: TGTGCCAGCAGTGCCCGACAGGTTCGCCGGGACTTT. Amino acids: CASSARQVRRDF.

This chain links TRBV7-8 with TRBJ2-1, with D tentatively TRBD2 (6 bases). The CDR3 is made up of 14 amino acids. The V end was cut by 0 bases, the J end by 9 bases, with 12 bases between. Per the germline V gene, CDR1 is SGHVS and CDR2 is FQNEAQ. The CDR3 sequence: CASSLAGVGGEQFF. The CDR3 region has the DNA TGTGCCAGCAGCTTAGCGGGAGTGGGGGGTGAGCAGTTCTTC. Together with reference TRBV7-8 and TRBJ2-1, the CDR3 gives the full variable domain: GAGVSQSPRYKVAKRGQDVALRCDPISGHVSLFWYQQALGQGPEFLTYFQNEAQLDKSGLPSDRFFAERPEGSVSTLKIQRTQQEDSAVYLCASSLAGVGGEQFFGPGTRLTVL.

The V and J genes are TRBV19 and TRBJ1-5, with 11 nucleotides matching TRBD1. The CDR3 runs to 16 residues. The germline gives CDR1 LNHDA, CDR2 SQIVND (reference sequence). V lost 3 bases, J lost 6 bases, and 7 bases stayed unmatched. The CDR3 loop is CASSMGGQGVFQPQHF. The CDR3 DNA reads as TGTGCCAGTAGTATGGGGGGACAGGGGGTATTTCAGCCCCAGCATTTT.

The chain uses TRBV6-5 and TRBJ2-3; the D gene is possibly TRBD2 (5 bases). V lost 0 bases to trimming and J lost 1 base, with 8 bases between them. From germline, CDR1 is MNHEY and CDR2 SVGAGI. There are 15 residues in the CDR3. The CDR3 here is CASSYSGRRTDTQYF. CDR3 nucleotides: TGTGCCAGCAGTTACTCAGGGAGACGCACAGATACGCAGTATTTT.

This chain joins TRBV2 and TRBJ1-4; unclear D gene. This CDR3 contains 12 residues. The germline V gene encodes CDR1 SNHLY and CDR2 FYNNEI. The V end lost 2 bases, the J end lost 7 bases, and 5 bases lay between the germline ends. CDR3 sequence (DNA): TGTGCCAGCAGTGAATTGCGTGAAAAACTGTTTTTT. Amino acid sequence: CASSELREKLFF. Full variable domain (missing parts from reference TRBV2 and TRBJ1-4): EPEVTQTPSHQVTQMGQEVILRCVPISNHLYFYWYRQILGQKVEFLVSFYNNEISEKSEIFDDQFSVERPDGSNFTLKIRSTKLEDSAMYFCASSELREKLFFGSGTQLSVL.

This chain connects TRBV30 to TRBJ1-1; 7 bases are shared with TRBD1. CDR1 is GTSNPN, CDR2 SVGIG, per germline (reference sequence). The CDR3 loop spans 12 amino acids. The V gene end was trimmed by 5 bases and the J gene end by 9 bases; junction bases not matched to a gene: 9. DNA of the CDR3: TGTGCCTGGGGGGGCCCGGACAGGCAAGCTTTCTTT. Encoded protein: CAWGGPDRQAFF.